Shown below are 18 T cell receptor beta chains from a single sample sequenced in a study of cytomegalovirus exposure and HLA in healthy donors. Sequencing was performed with immunoSEQ multiplex PCR; in TCRdb, only in-frame clones are kept and a portion is missing. The sample contains roughly 230,000 clones, roughly 91% of which appear only once. What was sequenced was PBMCs. The receptors derive from a woman aged 30 to 39 in good health and CMV-seronegative.

This clone has only a few counts. CDR3 sequence: CASSLIGGYGYTF. DNA for the CDR3: TGCGCCAGCAGCTTGATAGGGGGCTATGGCTACACCTTC. V usage is TRBV5-1 and J usage is TRBJ1-2, with D maybe TRBD1 (6 bases). The V end was cut by 1 base, the J end by 4 bases, with 8 bases between. The CDR3 runs 13 residues. CDR1 is SGHRS, CDR2 YFSETQ, per germline. The whole variable domain, remainder taken from reference TRBV5-1 and TRBJ1-2, is KAGVTQTPRYLIKTRGQQVTLSCSPISGHRSVSWYQQTPGQGLQFLFEYFSETQRNKGNFPGRFSGRQFSNSRSEMNVSTLELGDSALYLCASSLIGGYGYTFGSGTRLTVV.

V and J are TRBV11-3 and TRBJ1-2; 7 bases agree with TRBD1. Germline values: CDR1 SGHNT, CDR2 YENEEA. Unmatched junction bases numbered 5, after V lost 5 bases and J lost 2 bases. This CDR3 spans 14 amino acids. The DNA for the CDR3 is TGTGCCAGCAGCCCGACAGGGCCAAACTATGGCTACACCTTC. Its translation is CASSPTGPNYGYTF.

CDR3 protein: CASSQGRDGTGELFF. Written as DNA, the CDR3 is TGCGCCAGCAGCCAAGGGAGGGACGGTACCGGGGAGCTGTTTTTT. V is TRBV4-3 and J is TRBJ2-2, with TRBD2 as a possible D gene (6 bases). CDR1 is LGHNA, CDR2 YSLEER, per germline. V lost 1 base to trimming and J lost 5 bases, with 11 bases between them. There are 15 residues in the CDR3.

This sequence joins TRBV2 and TRBJ1-1, with D uncertain. V was cut by 6 bases and J by 0 bases, with 8 bases left in between. From germline, CDR1 is SNHLY and CDR2 FYNNEI. The CDR3 runs 13 residues. This CDR3 reads CASRQSMNTEAFF. CDR3 DNA: TGTGCCAGCAGACAGAGCATGAACACTGAAGCTTTCTTT. Based on the CDR3 plus reference TRBV2 and TRBJ1-1, the full variable domain is EPEVTQTPSHQVTQMGQEVILRCVPISNHLYFYWYRQILGQKVEFLVSFYNNEISEKSEIFDDQFSVERPDGSNFTLKIRSTKLEDSAMYFCASRQSMNTEAFFGQGTRLTVV.

V gene TRBV5-4 combines with J gene TRBJ1-2; 7 bases are a match to TRBD1. Unmatched junction bases numbered 8, after V lost 4 bases and J lost 5 bases. The CDR3 contains 14 residues. Germline-derived CDR1 and CDR2 are SGHNT and YYREEE (reference sequence). The CDR3, as DNA: TGTGCCAGCAGCCACCGACAGGGACCGTATGGCTACACCTTC. Amino acids: CASSHRQGPYGYTF.

The J gene is TRBJ2-2, the V gene TRBV11-2; D gene ambiguous. V gave up 1 base and J gave up 4 bases, with 4 bases separating them. Germline V gives CDR1 SGHAT, CDR2 FQNNGV. The CDR3 is 13 amino acids. The CDR3 sequence is CASSLGTTGELFF. CDR3 DNA sequence: TGTGCCAGCAGCTTAGGGACCACCGGGGAGCTGTTTTTT.

The genes are TRBV30 and TRBJ2-1; 9 bases match TRBD1. Germline CDR1 reads GTSNPN; CDR2 reads SVGIG (reference sequence). V trimming: 5 bases; J trimming: 6 bases; junction bases outside the gene matches: 11. The CDR3 is made up of 15 amino acids. The CDR3 here is CAWGGVGTGLNEQFF. In DNA, the CDR3 is TGTGCCTGGGGGGGTGTCGGGACAGGGCTCAATGAGCAGTTCTTC. Full variable domain (rest looked up from reference TRBV30 and TRBJ2-1): SQTIHQWPATLVQPVGSPLSLECTVEGTSNPNLYWYRQAAGRGLQLLFYSVGIGQISSEVPQNLSASRPQDRQFILSSKKLLLSDSGFYLCAWGGVGTGLNEQFFGPGTRLTVL.

This chain joins TRBV27 and TRBJ2-1; 7 nucleotides agree with TRBD2. The germline V gene has CDR1 MNHEY and CDR2 SMNVEV (reference sequence). The CDR3 runs to 15 residues. Losses at the gene ends were 5 bases for V and 6 bases for J; bases not matched to a gene: 10. For the CDR3, the DNA is TGTGCCAGCAGTAGCGGGACTACCTCGCCCAATGAGCAGTTCTTC. This sequence encodes CASSSGTTSPNEQFF.

This clone was recorded only once. The sample carries other DNA sequences with the same CDR3. The chain recombines TRBV6-5 with TRBJ2-7; perhaps TRBD1 as D (6 bases). V was shortened by 2 bases and J by 2 bases, with 10 bases between the two germline ends. The germline gives CDR1 MNHEY, CDR2 SVGAGI. This CDR3 has 14 residues. The chain's CDR3 is CASSYGQGPYEQYF. The CDR3 nucleotides read TGTGCCAGCAGTTACGGGCAGGGGCCCTACGAGCAGTACTTC.

The J gene is TRBJ2-6, the V gene TRBV27, with D perhaps matching TRBD1 (5 bases). Germline loops: CDR1 MNHEY, CDR2 SMNVEV (reference sequence). The length of the CDR3 is 16 residues. V lost 0 bases to trimming and J lost 4 bases, with 10 bases between them. The CDR3 region has the DNA TGTGCCAGCAGTTTATCGCAGGGCTTAGGGGCCAACGTCCTGACTTTC. This codes for CASSLSQGLGANVLTF.

This clone was picked up a small number of times. This chain joins TRBV4-1 and TRBJ2-7, with 7 bases lining up with TRBD1. The CDR3 has 14 amino acids. After removal of 3 bases from V and 1 base from J, the junction contained 3 bases not matched to a gene. Germline V CDR1 and CDR2: MGHRA, YSYEKL. CDR3 sequence reads: CASSQTGNSYEQYF. The DNA for the CDR3 is TGCGCCAGCAGCCAGACAGGGAATTCCTACGAGCAGTACTTC.

The chain links TRBV28 to TRBJ2-1, with TRBD2 identical over 10 bases. J was trimmed by 4 bases and V by 6 bases; bases with no gene match: 3. The length of the CDR3 is 14 residues. Germline V gives CDR1 MDHEN, CDR2 SYDVKM. CDR3 sequence: CASRLAGPYNEQFF. The CDR3 bases are TGTGCCAGCAGACTAGCGGGGCCTTACAATGAGCAGTTCTTC.

The rearrangement links TRBV15 to TRBJ2-4; possibly TRBD1 for D (5 bases). Trimming shortened V by 0 bases and J by 4 bases, and 10 bases separated the two germline ends. This CDR3 has 15 amino acids. Germline CDR1 LNHNV, CDR2 YYDKDF (reference sequence). The CDR3, as DNA: TGTGCCACCAGCAGAGATCAGGGCAGTAAAAACATTCAGTACTTC. It encodes CATSRDQGSKNIQYF. The full variable domain, completed using reference TRBV15 and TRBJ2-4, is DAMVIQNPRYQVTQFGKPVTLSCSQTLNHNVMYWYQQKSSQAPKLLFHYYDKDFNNEADTPDNFQSRRPNTSFCFLDIRSPGLGDTAMYLCATSRDQGSKNIQYFGAGTRLSVL.

The genes are TRBV9 and TRBJ2-2, with 9 bases fitting TRBD2. Germline V gene lookup returns CDR1 SGDLS and CDR2 YYNGEE. CDR3 length equals 17 residues. The J segment lost 2 bases and the V segment lost 4 bases, leaving 9 bases of the junction unmatched. Written as DNA, the CDR3 is TGTGCCAGCAGCCCCCCCGGACTAGCGCCTAACACCGGGGAGCTGTTTTTT. Translation gives CASSPPGLAPNTGELFF.

The V gene is TRBV5-1, the J gene TRBJ2-7; 10 positions match TRBD1. Germline-derived CDR1 and CDR2 are SGHRS and YFSETQ. V was pared by 2 bases and J by 4 bases, with 3 bases of the junction left unmatched. The length of the CDR3 is 14 residues. The CDR3 DNA follows: TGCGCCAGCAGCTTACGGACAGGGGGGTACGAGCAGTACTTC. Its protein product is CASSLRTGGYEQYF.

In this sample, this clone turned up once. V gene TRBV15 combines with J gene TRBJ2-7, with D perhaps matching TRBD1 (5 bases). Trimming took 2 bases from V and 2 from J, leaving 10 bases between them. The CDR3 totals 14 residues. The germline gives CDR1 LNHNV, CDR2 YYDKDF (reference sequence). This CDR3 is CATSRLDSAYEQYF. DNA for the CDR3: TGTGCCACCAGCAGACTCGACAGTGCCTACGAGCAGTACTTC. Full variable domain (outside the CDR3, taken from reference TRBV15 and TRBJ2-7): DAMVIQNPRYQVTQFGKPVTLSCSQTLNHNVMYWYQQKSSQAPKLLFHYYDKDFNNEADTPDNFQSRRPNTSFCFLDIRSPGLGDTAMYLCATSRLDSAYEQYFGPGTRLTVT.

This clone was seen just once. The chain recombines TRBV11-2 with TRBJ2-1; no clear D. CDR3 size: 16 residues. V was trimmed by 5 bases and J by 5 bases, leaving 19 bases between them. CDR1 is SGHAT, CDR2 FQNNGV, per germline. DNA of the CDR3: TGTGCCAGCAGCCCCCGACTTGGTTTGGCCCACAATGAGCAGTTCTTC. As protein: CASSPRLGLAHNEQFF.

This chain links TRBV5-1 with TRBJ2-7; 14 positions agree with TRBD2. V was clipped by 1 base and J by 13 bases; unmatched bases: 19. This CDR3 has 18 amino acids. Germline V CDR1 and CDR2: SGHRS, YFSETQ. DNA of the CDR3: TGCGCCAGCAGCTTGATTACAGCACCGGGACTAGCGGGAGAGATTATATACTTC. It specifies CASSLITAPGLAGEIIYF.